One sample yielded the 25 T cell receptor beta chains listed below, sequenced in a study of early T cells in non-severe SARS-CoV-2 infection (dated by TCRdb to about 2021). The library was made by 5' RACE. TCRdb lists the instrument as NextSeq 500. The public reads were run again by TCRdb, first through fastp at Q25 and then through MiXCR, and only productive beta chains were kept. Rows matching on CDR3 protein sequence are summarized as one entry with the most common DNA and genes. Across this sample there are 95,000 to 100,000 distinct CDR3 sequences, with roughly 9.6% seen only once. The top ten clones comprise 5.1% of the sample. What was sequenced was whole blood. Source of these receptors: an adult who was a healthcare worker with PCR-confirmed SARS-CoV-2 infection or an uninfected control (not recorded which).

This clonotype was seen ten or more times. The rearrangement links TRBV3-1 to TRBJ1-2, with 12 positions matching TRBD1. Per the germline V gene, CDR1 is LGHDT and CDR2 is YNNKEL (reference sequence). The V gene end was trimmed by 5 bases and the J gene end by 4 bases; junction bases not matched to a gene: 5. This CDR3 has 15 residues. The CDR3, as DNA: TGTGCCAGCAGCGGGGACAGGGGGCAGGGCTATGGCTACACCTTC. As protein: CASSGDRGQGYGYTF.

This clonotype was observed a few times. The V gene is TRBV18, the J gene TRBJ1-6; no firm D call. The CDR3 is 14 amino acids. V was shortened by 3 bases and J by 6 bases, with 9 bases between the two germline ends. The V gene's germline CDR1 is KGHSH and CDR2 LQKENI. CDR3 sequence (DNA): TGTGCCAGCTCACCTTCCCAGGCTAATTCACCCCTCCACTTT. Protein sequence: CASSPSQANSPLHF.

J is TRBJ1-2 and V is TRBV4-1, with D possibly matching TRBD1 (5 bases). V dropped 5 bases and J dropped 7 bases, with 14 bases sitting between them. Germline-derived CDR1 and CDR2 are MGHRA and YSYEKL. The CDR3 contains 13 residues. CDR3: CASSEQVTSGYTF. CDR3 nucleotide sequence: TGCGCCAGCAGCGAACAGGTTACCTCTGGCTACACCTTC.

In this sample, this clonotype turned up a few times. The rearrangement joins TRBV3-1 to TRBJ1-4, with unresolved D. Germline CDR1 reads LGHDT; CDR2 reads YNNKEL (reference sequence). The CDR3 is 12 amino acids. Between the trimmed V and J ends, which lost 3 bases and 8 bases, there was a span of 7 bases. CDR3 bases: TGTGCCAGCAGCCACCTACCAGAAAAACTGTTTTTT. This gives the protein CASSHLPEKLFF.

This clonotype was seen only a few times. This chain links TRBV28 with TRBJ2-7; TRBD2 matches 8 bases. V lost 3 bases and J lost 6; bases outside the gene matches: 10. The CDR3 loop spans 15 amino acids. Per germline, CDR1 MDHEN and CDR2 SYDVKM. CDR3 loop: CASSFARPGLAEQYF. The CDR3 DNA reads as TGTGCCAGCAGTTTCGCCCGGCCTGGACTAGCCGAGCAGTACTTC.

The V and J genes are TRBV10-3 and TRBJ2-7; the D gene could be TRBD1 or TRBD2 (5 bases each). Germline V gene lookup returns CDR1 ENHRY and CDR2 SYGVKD. The CDR3 totals 14 residues. The V end was cut by 5 bases, the J end by 1 base, with 12 bases between. The CDR3 region is CAISYGTDSYEQYF. The CDR3, as DNA: TGTGCCATCAGTTATGGGACGGATTCCTACGAGCAGTACTTC.

This clonotype turned up a few times. The V and J genes are TRBV4-2 and TRBJ2-7; D may be TRBD2 (5 bases). Trimming took 4 bases from V and 5 from J, leaving 15 bases between them. This CDR3 region has 14 residues. The V gene's germline CDR1 is LGHNA and CDR2 YNFKEQ. The chain's CDR3 is CASSLSLEYHEQYF. CDR3 bases: TGTGCCAGCAGCCTCTCACTAGAATACCACGAGCAGTACTTC.

In its sample, this clonotype ranks as large. V and J are TRBV12-2 and TRBJ1-2; the D call in the table, TRBD1, was not verified against the DNA. TRBV12-2 is an annotated pseudogene. The CDR3 covers 13 residues. The CDR3 is CASRSDRRSVYTF. In DNA form, the CDR3 reads TGTGCAAGTCGCTCGGACAGGCGTTCGGTCTACACCTTC.

This chain connects TRBV12-3 or TRBV12-4 to TRBJ1-1; 10 positions match TRBD1. With V trimmed by 5 bases and J by 2 bases, 11 bases remained unmatched. The CDR3 is 17 residues long. CDR3: CASSPRQGARENTEAFF. CDR3 in DNA: TGTGCCAGCAGTCCTCGACAGGGGGCGCGAGAAAACACTGAAGCTTTCTTT.

V usage is TRBV12-5 and J usage is TRBJ2-3; D unresolved. With 4 bases removed from V and 6 bases from J, the gap between germline ends came to 11 bases. CDR1 LGHNT and CDR2 FRNRAP come from the germline V gene. The CDR3 runs to 13 residues. The CDR3 nucleotides are TGTGCTAGTGGTTCCACTATCTTCGATACGCAGTATTTT. As protein: CASGSTIFDTQYF.

This clonotype was seen only a few times. The rearrangement uses TRBV2 and TRBJ2-3; D is uncertain. In germline, CDR1 is SNHLY, CDR2 FYNNEI. CDR3 length: 11 residues. Trimming took 7 bases from V and 6 from J, leaving 8 bases between them. The CDR3 spells CASTSVDTQYF. The CDR3 DNA sequence: TGTGCCAGCACAAGCGTGGATACGCAGTATTTT.

This clonotype has at least ten counts. The chain has TRBV12-3 or TRBV12-4 and TRBJ1-1; D uncertain. Trimming left V 2 bases short and J 10 bases short, with 11 bases between. The CDR3 spans 12 residues. This CDR3 reads CASSLQGTGAFF. Written as DNA, the CDR3 is TGTGCCAGCAGTTTACAAGGTACGGGAGCTTTCTTT.

Note on this clonotype: The germline gene is not matched at one end of the junction; a read error may be the cause. The J gene is TRBJ1-1, the V gene TRBV28; the match to TRBD1 covers 10 bases. The CDR3 loop spans 11 amino acids. The V gene's germline CDR1 is MDHEN and CDR2 SYDVKM. CDR3 sequence: CASSLRDRGAF. As DNA, the CDR3 is TGTGCCAGCAGTCTCCGGGACAGGGGTGCCTTT.

At least ten counts were recorded for this clonotype. The J gene is TRBJ2-1, the V gene TRBV24-1, with 10 bases aligning to TRBD1. CDR3 size: 14 residues. Germline-derived CDR1 and CDR2 are KGHDR and SFDVKD. Trimming took 4 bases from V and 8 from J; bases not matched to a gene: 4. CDR3 nucleotides: TGTGCCACCAGTGAAGGACAGGGGGGAGATGAGCAGTTCTTC. Protein sequence: CATSEGQGGDEQFF.

This clonotype has a count of ten or more. This chain links TRBV7-9 with TRBJ1-2; 7 bases are a match to TRBD1. V shed 3 bases and J 8 bases; nucleotides not matched to a gene: 15. Germline lookup yields CDR1 SEHNR and CDR2 FQNEAQ (reference sequence). The CDR3 runs to 16 residues. The CDR3 spells CASSFGQEGRGFGYTF. DNA of the CDR3: TGTGCCAGCAGCTTCGGACAGGAGGGTAGGGGCTTCGGCTACACCTTC.

This chain joins TRBV23-1 and TRBJ1-5, with D unresolved. TRBV23-1 is annotated as an ORF whose role is uncertain. V was pared by 0 bases and J by 13 bases, with 1 base between. CDR3 length equals 9 residues. The CDR3: CASSQSQHF. The CDR3 region has the DNA TGCGCCAGCAGTCAATCGCAGCATTTT.

Only a few counts were recorded for this clonotype. V is TRBV6-6 and J is TRBJ2-1, with a tentative D call TRBD1 (5 bases). The CDR3 loop spans 14 amino acids. The germline V gene encodes CDR1 MNHNY and CDR2 SVGAGI (reference sequence). Trimming shortened V by 7 bases and J by 0 bases, and 10 bases separated the two germline ends. The CDR3 protein is CASTKDSSYNEQFF. The CDR3 DNA reads TGTGCCAGCACCAAAGACAGCTCCTACAATGAGCAGTTCTTC.

The chain is built from TRBV28 and TRBJ2-7, with 7 bases lining up with TRBD2. The CDR3 is 13 amino acids. With V trimmed by 4 bases and J by 2 bases, 2 bases remained unmatched. Germline V gene data show CDR1 as MDHEN and CDR2 as SYDVKM. The CDR3: CASSWSGTYEQYF. In DNA form, the CDR3 reads TGTGCCAGCAGTTGGAGCGGGACCTACGAGCAGTACTTC.

The table lists this clonotype with a few counts. CDR3: CASSLNRAASTDTQYF. The CDR3 nucleotides are TGTGCCAGCAGCTTAAATCGAGCGGCCAGCACAGATACGCAGTATTTT. The chain combines TRBV7-6 with TRBJ2-3; maybe TRBD2 (5 bases). CDR1 and CDR2 (germline): SGHVS, FNYEAQ. The CDR3 extends over 16 amino acids. Trimming shortened V by 2 bases and J by 0 bases, and 12 bases separated the two germline ends.

This clonotype showed up many times. V usage is TRBV3-1 and J usage is TRBJ1-2; no firm D call. Trimming removed 4 bases from V and 6 bases from J, with 12 bases in between. The CDR3 has 13 residues. CDR1 and CDR2 from the germline V gene are LGHDT and YNNKEL (reference sequence). In nucleotides, the CDR3 is TGTGCCAGCAGCCTACGGTTCCGGGATGGCTACACCTTC. This codes for CASSLRFRDGYTF. The variable domain in full, with the rest retrieved from reference TRBV3-1 and TRBJ1-2, is DTAVSQTPKYLVTQMGNDKSIKCEQNLGHDTMYWYKQDSKKFLKIMFSYNNKELIINETVPNRFSPKSPDKAHLNLHINSLELGDSAVYFCASSLRFRDGYTFGSGTRLTVV.

Of note for this clonotype: One base away lies a much larger clone, so this may be a sequencing read error. J is TRBJ2-3 and V is TRBV7-3; D is perhaps TRBD2 (6 bases). This CDR3 has 17 residues. Trimming cost V 5 bases and J 7 bases, with 25 bases left between them. The germline V gene has CDR1 SGHTA and CDR2 FQGTGA. This chain's CDR3 is CASSLSLVGGTTNTQYF. CDR3 sequence (DNA): TGTGCCAGCAGCCTATCCTTGGTAGGAGGGACGACAAATACGCAGTATTTT.

This clonotype has a handful of counts. V usage is TRBV11-2 and J usage is TRBJ2-3, with D possibly TRBD1 on 8 matching bases. The germline gives CDR1 SGHAT, CDR2 FQNNGV. This CDR3 is 15 amino acids long. V dropped 3 bases and J dropped 7 bases, with 17 bases sitting between them. The CDR3 sequence: CASSFGNRGGYTQYF. The CDR3 DNA reads TGTGCCAGCAGCTTCGGGAACAGGGGGGGATATACGCAGTATTTT.

This clonotype showed up just a few times. V and J are TRBV7-9 and TRBJ2-5, with TRBD2 identical over 9 bases. The V gene's germline CDR1 is SEHNR and CDR2 FQNEAQ (reference sequence). V dropped 4 bases and J dropped 1; count of bases not matched to a gene: 4. The length of the CDR3 is 15 residues. The CDR3 sequence: CASSSELAGQETQYF. CDR3 DNA sequence: TGTGCCAGCAGCTCCGAACTAGCGGGCCAAGAGACCCAGTACTTC.

The chain employs TRBV7-2 and TRBJ2-7; 9 bases match TRBD2. The J segment lost 6 bases and the V segment lost 2 bases, leaving 11 bases of the junction unmatched. The CDR3 has 16 residues. The V gene's germline CDR1 is SGHTA and CDR2 FQGNSA. The CDR3 here is CASSLRLRGGSGEQYF. The CDR3 DNA sequence: TGTGCCAGCAGCTTAAGGTTGCGGGGGGGCTCTGGCGAGCAGTACTTC. Looking up the rest from reference TRBV7-2 and TRBJ2-7 gives the full variable domain: GAGVSQSPSNKVTEKGKDVELRCDPISGHTALYWYRQSLGQGLEFLIYFQGNSAPDKSGLPSDRFSAERTGGSVSTLTIQRTQQEDSAVYLCASSLRLRGGSGEQYFGPGTRLTVT.

This clonotype was recorded a few times. The chain employs TRBV11-2 and TRBJ2-7; D is perhaps TRBD2 (6 bases). The CDR3 runs 20 residues. V shed 6 bases and J shed 0 bases, with 30 bases lying between them. Germline loops: CDR1 SGHAT, CDR2 FQNNGV. The CDR3 sequence: CASSSTPGAYPTPSSYEQYF. The CDR3 region has the DNA TGTGCCAGCAGTTCTACGCCGGGAGCCTACCCGACCCCGAGCTCCTACGAGCAGTACTTC.